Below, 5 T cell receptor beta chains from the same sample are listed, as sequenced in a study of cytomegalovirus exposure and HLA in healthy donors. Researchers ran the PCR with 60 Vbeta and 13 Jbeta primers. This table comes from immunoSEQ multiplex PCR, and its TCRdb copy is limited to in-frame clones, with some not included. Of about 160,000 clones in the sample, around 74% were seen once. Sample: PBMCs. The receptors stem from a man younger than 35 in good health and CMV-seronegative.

In DNA form, the CDR3 reads TGTGCCAGCAGACGCCGTGGACAGGGGGCCAGGGGGGAGCAGTACTTC. As protein: CASRRRGQGARGEQYF. The V call is TRBV6-6, the J call TRBJ2-7; 11 bases fit TRBD1. CDR1 and CDR2 from the germline V gene are MNHNY and SVGAGI (reference sequence). The ends lost 6 bases at V and 7 bases at J; junction bases unmatched: 14. The CDR3 extends over 16 amino acids.

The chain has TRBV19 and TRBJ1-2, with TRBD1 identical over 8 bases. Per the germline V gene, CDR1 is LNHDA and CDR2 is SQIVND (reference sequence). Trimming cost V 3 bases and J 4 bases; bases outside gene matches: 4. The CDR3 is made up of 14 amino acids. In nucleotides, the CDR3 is TGTGCCAGTAGTATGGCAGGGGGCCCCTATGGCTACACCTTC. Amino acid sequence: CASSMAGGPYGYTF.

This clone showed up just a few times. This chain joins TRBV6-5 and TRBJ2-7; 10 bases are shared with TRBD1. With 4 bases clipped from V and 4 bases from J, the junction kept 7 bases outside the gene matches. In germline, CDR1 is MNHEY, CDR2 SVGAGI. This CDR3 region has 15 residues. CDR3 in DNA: TGTGCCAGCAGTTCTCTCGACAGGGGGCAGTACGAGCAGTACTTC. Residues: CASSSLDRGQYEQYF.

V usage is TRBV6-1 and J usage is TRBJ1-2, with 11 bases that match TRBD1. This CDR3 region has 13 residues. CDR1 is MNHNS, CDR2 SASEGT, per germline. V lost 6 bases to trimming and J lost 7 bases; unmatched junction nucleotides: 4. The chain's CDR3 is CASSYGTGGGYTF. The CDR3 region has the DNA TGTGCCAGCAGCTACGGGACAGGGGGTGGCTACACCTTC.

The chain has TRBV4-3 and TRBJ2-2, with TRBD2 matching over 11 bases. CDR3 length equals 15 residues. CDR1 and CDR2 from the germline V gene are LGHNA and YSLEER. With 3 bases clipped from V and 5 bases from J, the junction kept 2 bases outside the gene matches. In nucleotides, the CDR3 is TGCGCCAGCAGCCATAGCGGGAGGGGGACCGGGGAGCTGTTTTTT. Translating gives CASSHSGRGTGELFF.